This TCR beta chain was retrieved from a study of beta chain features in type 1 diabetes. Study results and limitations: Type 1 diabetes patients had TCRB CDR3s that were shorter (moderately but significantly so) in all four CD4+ subsets.

The ends were cut back, 1 base at V and 4 bases at J, with 7 bases in the middle. The CDR3 sequence is 13 residues long. Per the germline V gene, CDR1 is SGHDN and CDR2 is FVKESK. Expressed TCRB transcripts were sequenced, since all the RNA that had been isolated was reverse transcribed. Assay: immunoSEQ multiplex PCR; the TCRdb copy retains only in-frame clones and omits some. This table holds fewer than 350,000 clones, over 14% found once. This clone has more than one count but fewer than ten. The antigen is not known. This TCR was recovered from a man younger than 35 with type 1 diabetes. The material sequenced was naive CD4+ T cells from blood. The chain recombines TRBV14 with TRBJ2-5, with D hard to call. The chain's CDR3 is CASSQGLGETQYF. CDR3 DNA sequence: TGTGCCAGCAGCCAAGGACTCGGAGAGACCCAGTACTTC.